Listed here are 13 T cell receptor beta chains from one sample, sequenced in a study of blood T cells in healthy people across ages. Primed by a sample-barcoded 5' primer and a J-beta primer mix, a second PCR proceeded for 7 to 11 cycles. TCRdb ran MiXCR on the 5' RACE reads and lists one entry per CDR3 protein. Of 500,000 to 700,000 distinct CDR3 sequences listed, about 30% are singletons. Sequencing was done on a sample of blood. These receptors came from a woman aged 80 or over in good health.

This sequence joins TRBV5-1 and TRBJ2-3; no definite D call. CDR1 is SGHRS and CDR2 is YFSETQ in the germline V gene. V dropped 1 base and J dropped 0 bases, with 6 bases sitting between them. CDR3 length: 14 amino acids. CDR3 residues: CASSLRESTDTQYF. CDR3 sequence (DNA): TGCGCCAGCAGCTTGAGAGAAAGCACAGATACGCAGTATTTT.

The V call is TRBV7-9, the J call TRBJ2-5; maybe TRBD1 (6 bases). The J call may be in error: the DNA end matches TRBJ2-7 better. Looked up from germline, CDR1 is SEHNR and CDR2 is FQNEAQ (reference sequence). The CDR3 spans 13 residues. The CDR3 is CASSFAGVGEQYF. CDR3 nucleotides: TGTGCCAGCAGCTTCGCAGGGGTAGGCGAGCAGTACTTC.

The chain couples TRBV11-2 to TRBJ2-1; 12 nucleotides align to TRBD2. The CDR3 has 18 amino acids. V lost 2 bases, J lost 3 bases, and 8 bases stayed unmatched. Germline values: CDR1 SGHAT, CDR2 FQNNGV. The CDR3, as DNA: TGTGCCAGCAGCTTACTGCTAGCGGGGGGGAAGGACTACAATGAGCAGTTCTTC. Protein sequence: CASSLLLAGGKDYNEQFF.

The rearrangement joins TRBV4-1 to TRBJ1-6; D gene uncertain. This CDR3 region has 14 residues. Per the germline V gene, CDR1 is MGHRA and CDR2 is YSYEKL. Trimming left V 3 bases short and J 7 bases short, with 10 bases between. The CDR3 region is CASSHLVWNSPLHF. The CDR3 coding sequence is TGCGCCAGCAGCCACCTCGTCTGGAATTCACCCCTCCACTTT.

This clonotype was recorded many times. V gene TRBV20-1 combines with J gene TRBJ1-6, with TRBD1 matching over 11 bases. Germline V gene data show CDR1 as DFQATT and CDR2 as SNEGSKA (reference sequence). The CDR3 sequence is 17 residues long. Germline trimming cut 4 bases from V and 6 bases from J; bases unmatched to any gene: 11. The CDR3 loop reads CSAILPGQGVANSPLHF. CDR3 nucleotides: TGCAGTGCTATTCTCCCGGGACAGGGGGTAGCTAATTCACCCCTCCACTTT.

V gene TRBV25-1 combines with J gene TRBJ1-6; TRBD1 is a possible D gene (6 bases). Trimming cost V 1 base and J 7 bases, with 11 bases left between them. The CDR3 is 15 residues long. Germline assignment: CDR1 MGHDK and CDR2 SYGVNS. Here the CDR3 reads CASSEFTGNNSPLHF. As DNA, the CDR3 is TGTGCCAGCAGTGAATTCACAGGGAACAATTCACCCCTCCACTTT.

This clonotype has ten or more counts. The chain links TRBV5-1 to TRBJ2-7, with TRBD1 matching 8 bases. CDR3 length: 17 amino acids. The J segment lost 3 bases and the V segment lost 1 base, leaving 12 bases of the junction unmatched. Per germline, CDR1 SGHRS and CDR2 YFSETQ. The CDR3 spells CASSLFPADRGYYEQYF. In DNA form, the CDR3 reads TGCGCCAGCAGCTTGTTCCCCGCCGACAGGGGATACTACGAGCAGTACTTC.

The chain combines TRBV20-1 with TRBJ1-3; unclear D gene. Germline loops: CDR1 DFQATT, CDR2 SNEGSKA (reference sequence). This CDR3 spans 14 amino acids. The V gene lost 1 base and the J gene lost 4 bases, with 11 bases spanning the gap. The CDR3 is CSARANSPGNTIYF. DNA of the CDR3: TGCAGTGCTAGAGCTAACAGCCCCGGAAACACCATATATTTT.

This clonotype appeared many times. The CDR3 loop reads CASSEWGTGGNEQFF. The CDR3 DNA reads TGTGCCAGCAGTGAATGGGGGACAGGGGGCAATGAGCAGTTCTTC. The chain joins TRBV6-1 to TRBJ2-1; TRBD1 agrees at 11 bases. The CDR3 length is 15 residues. The germline V gene encodes CDR1 MNHNS and CDR2 SASEGT. J was trimmed by 6 bases and V by 2 bases; bases with no gene match: 3.

The gene calls are TRBV6-4 and TRBJ1-2; 12 positions match TRBD1. The germline V gene encodes CDR1 MRHNA and CDR2 SNTAGT. The trim removed 7 bases at V and 0 bases at J, leaving 18 bases unmatched. This CDR3 has 20 amino acids. CDR3 nucleotide sequence: TGTGCCAGCAATAAACCGGGACAGGGGGCTCCGGTCCCCTCTAACTATGGCTACACCTTC. Translated: CASNKPGQGAPVPSNYGYTF.

This clonotype showed up many times. The J gene is TRBJ1-2, the V gene TRBV25-1; 7 bases are a match to TRBD1. The trim removed 3 bases at V and 1 base at J, leaving 5 bases unmatched. This CDR3 is built from 15 residues. Germline lookup yields CDR1 MGHDK and CDR2 SYGVNS. The CDR3 is CASSDLTGNNYGYTF. The CDR3 region has the DNA TGTGCCAGCAGTGACCTGACAGGGAATAACTATGGCTACACCTTC.

The chain links TRBV6-5 to TRBJ2-1; the D gene is possibly TRBD2 (5 bases). Germline V gene lookup returns CDR1 MNHEY and CDR2 SVGAGI. The CDR3 loop spans 13 amino acids. Trimming took off 0 bases at V and 9 bases at J, with 9 bases between the two ends. The CDR3 is CASSYSGSGEQFF. The CDR3 DNA is TGTGCCAGCAGTTACTCAGGGAGCGGTGAGCAGTTCTTC.

This clonotype was seen repeatedly, ten times or more. One end of the junction varies from germline; a read error may be responsible. This sequence joins TRBV7-3 and TRBJ2-5; possible D gene TRBD1, 6 bases. CDR1 and CDR2 from the germline V gene are SGHTA and FQGTGA. The CDR3 consists of 13 residues. CDR3 sequence reads: CAGSSLRGETQYF. The DNA of the CDR3 is TGTGCCGGCAGCTCCCTCAGGGGCGAGACCCAGTACTTC.